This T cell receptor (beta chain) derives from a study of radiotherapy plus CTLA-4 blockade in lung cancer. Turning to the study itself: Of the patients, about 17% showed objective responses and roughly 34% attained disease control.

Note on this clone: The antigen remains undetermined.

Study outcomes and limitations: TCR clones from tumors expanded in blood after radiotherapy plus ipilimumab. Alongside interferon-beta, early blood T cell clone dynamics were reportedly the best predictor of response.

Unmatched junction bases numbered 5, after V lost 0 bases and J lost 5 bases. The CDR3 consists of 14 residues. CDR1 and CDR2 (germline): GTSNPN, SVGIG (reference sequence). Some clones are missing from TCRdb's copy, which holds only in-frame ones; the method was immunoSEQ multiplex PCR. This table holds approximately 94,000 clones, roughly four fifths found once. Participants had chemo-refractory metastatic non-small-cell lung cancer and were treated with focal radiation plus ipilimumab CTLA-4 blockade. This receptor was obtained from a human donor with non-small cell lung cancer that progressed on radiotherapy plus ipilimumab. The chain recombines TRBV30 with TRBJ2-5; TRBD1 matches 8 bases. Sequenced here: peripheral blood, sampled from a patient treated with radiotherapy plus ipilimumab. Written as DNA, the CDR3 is TGTGCCTGGAGTGTAGCAGGGGGCAGGGAGACCCAGTACTTC. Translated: CAWSVAGGRETQYF.